Sequencing of this TCR gamma chain was carried out in a study of gamma delta lymphoproliferative disorders and STAT genes. In the study overall: Delta-chain libraries followed the EuroClonality-NGS standard operating procedure.

This clone is medium-sized by share. TCRdb fed the multiplex PCR reads into CATT to redo clone calling. This sample has 700 to 850 gamma-chain clones, with about a sixth found just once. The CDR3 spans 10 residues. Germline V gene lookup returns CDR1 VENAVY and CDR2 YDSYNSRV. The J segment lost 7 bases and the V segment lost 3 bases, leaving 0 bases of the junction unmatched. The receptor sequences were amplified from genomic DNA of peripheral blood mononuclear cells. The source material was blood. The source is a human donor in good health. The chain has TRGV8 and TRGJ1 or TRGJ2. TCRdb lists no J gene, so it was determined here by aligning the DNA to germline. CDR3: CATWDYKKLF. The CDR3 DNA follows: TGTGCCACCTGGGATTATAAGAAACTCTTT.